This T cell receptor beta chain emerged from a study of cytomegalovirus exposure and HLA in healthy donors. Notes on the study in general: Productive status was seen about 90% or about 30% of the time for most TCR beta V segments in an earlier analysis.

A word on this clone: Antigen: not known.

This PCR relied on a set of 60 Vbeta primers and 13 Jbeta primers. Libraries were prepared by immunoSEQ multiplex PCR; TCRdb keeps only in-frame clonotypes and omits some of them. The table includes approximately 220,000 clones, over 70% detected once. The ends lost 4 bases at V and 6 bases at J; junction bases unmatched: 10. The germline V gene has CDR1 ENHRY and CDR2 SYGVKD. The CDR3 is 16 amino acids. The source of this sequence is a boy aged 2 to 10 in good health and CMV-seronegative. This chain links TRBV10-3 with TRBJ2-2; 8 bases fit TRBD1. The sample consisted of PBMCs. CDR3 residues: CAISGWQGAAAGELFF. CDR3 in DNA: TGTGCCATCAGTGGGTGGCAGGGGGCTGCGGCCGGGGAGCTGTTTTTT.